This TCR beta chain was retrieved from a study of cytomegalovirus exposure and HLA in healthy donors. Notes on the study in general: In a later analysis, a missense DCLRE1C variant was linked to TCR beta V- and J-gene trimming. Prediction of most subjects' HLA-A and HLA-B alleles by TCR beta sequences was reportedly accurate. HLA allele associations emerged for some 16,000 TCR beta sequences in a later analysis, at 0.05 false discovery rate.

As to this clone: The antigen remains unidentified.

In the PCR, 60 Vbeta and 13 Jbeta primers were used. The assay was immunoSEQ multiplex PCR, and TCRdb's table has in-frame clones only and misses some. Of around 130,000 clones in the sample, roughly 80% were seen once. Germline V gene lookup returns CDR1 MDHEN and CDR2 SYDVKM. CDR3 size: 13 residues. Trimming at V came to 11 bases and at J to 3 bases, leaving 9 bases not matched to a gene. This chain uses TRBV28 with TRBJ1-1; 7 bases map to TRBD1. The specimen was PBMCs. The source is a female donor in good health and CMV-seronegative. The CDR3 spells CASDRDSYTEAFF. In DNA, the CDR3 is TGTGCCTCCGACCGGGACAGCTACACTGAAGCTTTCTTT. Looking up the rest from reference TRBV28 and TRBJ1-1 gives the full variable domain: DVKVTQSSRYLVKRTGEKVFLECVQDMDHENMFWYRQDPGLGLRLIYFSYDVKMKEKGDIPEGYSVSREKKERFSLILESASTNQTSMYLCASDRDSYTEAFFGQGTRLTVV.